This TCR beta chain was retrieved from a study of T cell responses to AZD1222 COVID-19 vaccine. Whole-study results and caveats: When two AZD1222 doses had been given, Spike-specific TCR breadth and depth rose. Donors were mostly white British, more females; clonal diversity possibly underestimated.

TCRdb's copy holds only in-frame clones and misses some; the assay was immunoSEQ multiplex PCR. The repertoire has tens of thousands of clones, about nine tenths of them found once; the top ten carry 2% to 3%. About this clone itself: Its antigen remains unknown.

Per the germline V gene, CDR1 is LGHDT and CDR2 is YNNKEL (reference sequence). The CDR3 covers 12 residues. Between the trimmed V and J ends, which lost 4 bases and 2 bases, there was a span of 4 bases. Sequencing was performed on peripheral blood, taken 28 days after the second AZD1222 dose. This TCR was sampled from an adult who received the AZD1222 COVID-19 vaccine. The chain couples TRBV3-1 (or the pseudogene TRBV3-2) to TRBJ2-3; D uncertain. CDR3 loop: CASSLHTDTQYF. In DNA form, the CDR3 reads TGTGCCAGCAGCCTGCACACAGATACGCAGTATTTT.